Here is one T cell receptor (beta chain) with its context. This clonotype has a count of ten or more. It has no known antigen specificity. No clone much larger than this one lies a single base away; base qualities are absent. These data come from a study of neurological immune-mediated disorders (dated by TCRdb to the late 2010s). General notes on the study: Among the roughly 34 multiple sclerosis patients, relapsing-remitting MS was present in about 31 and secondary progressive MS was present in 3. The cohort was made up of about 65 subjects, consisting of some 15 HAM/TSP patients, about 34 multiple sclerosis patients and about 20 healthy controls. The 85 to 110 TCR-beta libraries included longitudinal samples, technical triplicates and paired sorted CD4+ and CD8+ T-cell subsets alongside PBMC samples. The study compared peripheral blood TCR-beta repertoires of HTLV-I-associated myelopathy (HAM/TSP) patients, multiple sclerosis patients and healthy controls using UMI-based sequencing. Longitudinal HAM/TSP and healthy donors were sampled at 3 time-points each (about 3-45 month intervals).

Spanning cysteine to phenylalanine, the CDR3 consists of 12 amino acids. This entry keeps only the CDR3 DNA: 36 bases, framed from base 1. Trimming costs V 4 bases and J 5 bases, and their ends lie 7 bases apart. The germline V gene yields SGHVS for CDR1 and FQNEAQ for CDR2. What the work shows at the level of the full study, not this receptor alone: The highest TCR clonal expansion was observed in HAM/TSP patients, whereas the lowest was observed in MS patients, even when compared with healthy controls. No identical CDR3 amino acid sequences were found to be shared among expanded clones across subjects, suggesting that TCR-beta repertoires were private in all groups. In a phylogenetic analysis, the repertoires of 18 out of 34 MS patients fell into a single cluster of related CDR3 sequences, pointing to a possible signature at the repertoire level. No clinical or MRI features were associated with the MS cluster, and the authors said that larger cohorts are needed.

cDNA was synthesized by template-switch 5'RACE using a primer carrying a 10-nucleotide random unique molecular identifier by which each TCR transcript was tagged. Every sequencing run covered 15-18 subjects and yielded more than 160 million TCR-beta sequences. The RNeasy kit was used to extract total RNA. The KAPA Real-time Library Amplification kit was used to amplify TCR-beta VDJ regions with primers targeting the TCR constant region and the 5'RACE anchor. Sample indexes and Illumina adaptors were added in a first PCR, and a second PCR then increased library yield. After Ampure bead purification, the roughly 650 bp TCR product was size-selected on a 2% E-gel SizeSelection system. Library quality was checked on a Bioanalyzer, concentration was measured with Qubit, and libraries were quantified with the Kapa Library Quantification kit before pooling. An Illumina HiSeq 2500 was used to sequence the libraries paired-end at 2 x 150 bp. To increase sequence diversity, about 25-31% phiX was spiked into each library pool. As for how the authors treated the data: The UMI-based MiGEC pipeline processed quality-filtered reads and removed over 75% of raw TCR sequences during error correction. VDJ genes were aligned to IMGT germline references, and clonotypes were defined by unique CDR3 amino acid sequence plus V-J genes. Clonal expansion, Shannon diversity and CDR3 relatedness were evaluated with VDJtools (CalcPairwiseDistances, ClusterSamples), while phylogenetic trees were built in CLCbio workbench. Using coefficient-of-variation modelling across technical triplicates, the study counted a clone as expanded if it had at least 8 unique UMIs. TCRdb reworked the public reads: Q25 trimming with fastp, MiXCR clone assembly, productive beta chains retained. Every distinct CDR3 protein forms one entry, paired with its most common genes and DNA. The V and J calls reflect TCRdb's pipeline rather than the authors' work. Here the sample has 84,000 or so distinct CDR3 sequences; 3.5% to 4.5% occur a single time. 5.7% of the sample lies in the top ten.

Explained via the paper, the time point label denotes: longitudinal time-point 3. For unsorted PBMC libraries, 2 million PBMCs were used after storage in RNAlater at -80 degrees C until RNA extraction. Multiple sclerosis patients were enrolled in a US clinical protocol under which disease progression was evaluated by magnetic resonance imaging. Peripheral blood was subjected to Ficoll-Hypaque density gradient centrifugation to isolate PBMCs, which were then cryopreserved in liquid nitrogen. This clonotype was obtained from a woman in her fifties or sixties with multiple sclerosis. The sequencing sample was made of PBMCs. The rearrangement joined TRBV7-8 to TRBJ2-3; no D segment can be confidently identified. This receptor has the CDR3 CASSSTRDTQYF. The nucleotide sequence reads TGTGCCAGCAGCTCGACTCGAGATACGCAGTATTTT.